This T cell receptor beta chain was profiled in a study of tumor-infiltrating lymphocytes in primary liver carcinoma listed by TCRdb under 2017. At the level of the whole study: Between November 2015 and 2016, roughly five patients in China with histopathologically diagnosed primary liver carcinoma had their tumors surgically resected. Of the five patients, three men and two women aged 30 to 69 years, four had hepatocellular carcinoma and one had combined HCC and intrahepatic cholangiocarcinoma. The five patients had tumors of stage T1-T3 N0M0, with maximum diameters ranging from 4.2 to 10 cm. Each sample produced roughly 3.65 to 7.5 million productive TCRbeta reads, and read depth showed no significant difference between tissue types. TCRbeta repertoire sequencing, expression microarrays and whole-exome sequencing were combined in the study across five regions of each liver tumor, with adjacent normal tissue and blood also included. A total of about 35 specimens from 5 patients went through TCRbeta repertoire sequencing, namely 25 tumor regions, 5 adjacent noncancerous liver tissues and 5 peripheral blood samples. Reproducibility between technical replicate repertoires was high, with correlation coefficients above 0.95 and mean shared-clone rates roughly 0.86.

TRIzol reagent was used to extract blood RNA from unsorted whole blood, while the DNeasy Blood & Tissue kit provided the germline DNA. Chronic HBV infection was present in the patients, and the patients were treatment-naive at sampling. About 4 milliliters of peripheral blood were collected into K2EDTA tubes before surgery. Study-wide conclusions, independent of this receptor: Repertoire overlap was higher between tumor regions (mean around 35%) than tumor-adjacent (approximately 17%) or tumor-blood (about 15%) pairs, consistent with antigen-driven expansion. Comparison of CD4+ and CD8+ T cell repertoires was precluded by the use of bulk unsorted samples. Because only the TCR beta chain was sequenced and unpaired alpha chains were not captured, true repertoire diversity is likely underestimated. Only a few patients were included in the study, and the authors note that the findings should be validated in a larger study. The top 250 clones made up a significantly larger repertoire fraction in tumors than in blood (p = 0.039).

As to this clonotype: The antigen it binds to is not known. Per-nucleotide qualities are absent, and no much larger clonotype sits a single base away.

Using a constant-region primer and ProtoScript II reverse transcriptase, TCRbeta-specific cDNA was reverse-transcribed from roughly 500 ng total RNA. Construction of the TCRbeta libraries relied on three nested rounds of multiplex PCR, following a slightly modified ARM-PCR procedure. The first two PCR rounds used multiplex TRBV1-TRBV30 forward primers with a Cbeta reverse primer, each for 10 cycles. Sample barcodes and Illumina adapters were added in a final 25-cycle PCR with Deep VentR polymerase. Before sequencing, amplicons between 200 and 500 bp were purified from gel using a QIAquick gel extraction kit. An Illumina HiSeq 2500 was used to sequence the TCRbeta amplicons, generating 250-bp paired-end reads. As for the original processing: To recover full CDR3 sequences, reads were quality-trimmed using Trimmomatic v0.33 and paired reads were then merged using FLASH v1.2.11. V, D and J germline segments were assigned to the rearranged TCRbeta sequences using MiGEC v1.2.1b. Clonotype statistics, along with Shannon-Wiener diversity indices, were calculated using VDJtools v1.0.0. To reduce sampling bias, subsequent analyses other than the diversity analysis used only the 250 most abundant clonotypes in each sample. TCRdb trimmed the raw reads at Q25, called clones with MiXCR and kept productive beta chains. All rows with the same CDR3 protein become a single entry with the most common DNA and genes. TCRdb's processing, not the authors' own work, is the source of the V and J calls. In all, the sample holds 330,000 or so distinct CDR3 sequences, and about two thirds of those were seen once. Under 8% of the sample goes to the ten largest clones.

Including cysteine and phenylalanine, the CDR3 has 15 amino acids. Only the CDR3 portion is preserved as DNA: 45 bases, with reading frame beginning at the first base. V loses 4 bases of germline sequence and J loses 3 bases, and the interval between the two ends is 14 bases. CDR1 is given as SGHNT and CDR2 as YYREEE, both from the germline V gene (reference sequence). The sequenced material came from peripheral blood. The chain employs TRBV5-4 and TRBJ2-1; tentative D gene TRBD1, with 6 bases matching. This clonotype was obtained from a man between 35 and 55 years old with primary liver carcinoma and hepatitis B virus infection. The sequenced DNA is TGTGCCAGCAGCCCGGGACAAGGCGACTACAATGAGCAGTTCTTC. This yields the protein CASSPGQGDYNEQFF.